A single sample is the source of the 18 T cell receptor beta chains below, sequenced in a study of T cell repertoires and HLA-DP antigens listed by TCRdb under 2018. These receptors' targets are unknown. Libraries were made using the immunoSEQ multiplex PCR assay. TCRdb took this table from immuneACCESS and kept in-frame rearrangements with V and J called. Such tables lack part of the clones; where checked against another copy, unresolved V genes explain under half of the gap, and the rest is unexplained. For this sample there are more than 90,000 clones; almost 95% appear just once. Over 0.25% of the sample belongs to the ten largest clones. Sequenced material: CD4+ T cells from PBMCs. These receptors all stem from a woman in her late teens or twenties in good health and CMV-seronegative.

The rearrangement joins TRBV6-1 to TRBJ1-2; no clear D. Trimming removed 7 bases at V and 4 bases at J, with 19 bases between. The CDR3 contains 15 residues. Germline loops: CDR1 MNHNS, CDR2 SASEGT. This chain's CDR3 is CASNGEGRGVYGYTF. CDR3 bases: TGTGCCAGCAATGGAGAGGGTCGGGGAGTCTATGGCTACACCTTC.

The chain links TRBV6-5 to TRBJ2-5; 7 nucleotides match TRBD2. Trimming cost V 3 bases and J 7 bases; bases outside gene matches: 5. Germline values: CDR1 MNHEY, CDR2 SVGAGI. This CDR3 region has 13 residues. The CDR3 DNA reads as TGTGCCAGCAGTTATGGGACGGGAGGGACCCAGTACTTC. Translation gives CASSYGTGGTQYF.

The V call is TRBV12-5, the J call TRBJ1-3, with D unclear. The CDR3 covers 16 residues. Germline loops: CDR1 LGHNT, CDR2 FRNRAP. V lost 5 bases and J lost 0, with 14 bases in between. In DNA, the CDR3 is TGTGCTAGTGGTCCCAGTGCGTACCGCTCTGGAAACACCATATATTTT. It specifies CASGPSAYRSGNTIYF.

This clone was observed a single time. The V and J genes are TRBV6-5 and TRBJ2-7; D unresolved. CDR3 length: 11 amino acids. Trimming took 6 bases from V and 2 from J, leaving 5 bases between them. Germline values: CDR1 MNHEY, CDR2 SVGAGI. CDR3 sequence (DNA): TGTGCCAGCAGGGGGACCTACGAGCAGTACTTC. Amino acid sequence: CASRGTYEQYF.

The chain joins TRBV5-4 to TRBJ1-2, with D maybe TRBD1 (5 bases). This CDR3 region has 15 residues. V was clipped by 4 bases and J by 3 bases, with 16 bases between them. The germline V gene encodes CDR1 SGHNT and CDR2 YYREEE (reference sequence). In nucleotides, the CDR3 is TGTGCCAGCAGCACCGGTAGAGGGGACGACTATGGCTACACCTTC. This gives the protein CASSTGRGDDYGYTF.

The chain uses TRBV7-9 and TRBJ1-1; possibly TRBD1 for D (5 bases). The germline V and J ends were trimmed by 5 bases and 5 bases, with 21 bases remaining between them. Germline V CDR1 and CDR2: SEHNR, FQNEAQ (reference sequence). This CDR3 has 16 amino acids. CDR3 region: CASSRGGEGRGTEAFF. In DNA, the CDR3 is TGTGCCAGCAGCCGGGGCGGCGAGGGGCGTGGGACTGAAGCTTTCTTT.

CDR3 in amino acids: CSVRGPHPRNEQFF. The CDR3 bases are TGCAGCGTGCGTGGCCCCCACCCACGCAATGAGCAGTTCTTC. The rearrangement joins TRBV29-1 to TRBJ2-1, with D unresolved. The V gene lost 6 bases and the J gene lost 6 bases, with 18 bases spanning the gap. Germline V gene data show CDR1 as SQVTM and CDR2 as ANQGSEA. The CDR3 has 14 residues.

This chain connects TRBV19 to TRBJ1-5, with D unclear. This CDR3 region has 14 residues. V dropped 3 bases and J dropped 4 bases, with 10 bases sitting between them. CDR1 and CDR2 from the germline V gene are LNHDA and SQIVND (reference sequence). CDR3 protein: CASSIWGGNQPQHF. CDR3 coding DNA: TGTGCCAGTAGTATTTGGGGAGGTAATCAGCCCCAGCATTTT. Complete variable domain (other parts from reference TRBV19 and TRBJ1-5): DGGITQSPKYLFRKEGQNVTLSCEQNLNHDAMYWYRQDPGQGLRLIYYSQIVNDFQKGDIAEGYSVSREKKESFPLTVTSAQKNPTAFYLCASSIWGGNQPQHFGDGTRLSIL.

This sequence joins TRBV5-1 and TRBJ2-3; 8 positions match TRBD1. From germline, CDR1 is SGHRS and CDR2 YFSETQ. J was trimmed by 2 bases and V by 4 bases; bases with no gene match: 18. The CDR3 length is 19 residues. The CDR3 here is CASSPTTTGDGFPTDTQYF. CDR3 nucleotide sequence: TGCGCCAGCAGCCCCACTACGACAGGGGATGGTTTCCCCACAGATACGCAGTATTTT.

The chain's CDR3 is CASSLGRALGTDTQYF. CDR3 DNA sequence: TGTGCCAGCAGCCTGGGACGGGCCCTGGGCACAGATACGCAGTATTTT. This chain connects TRBV7-3 to TRBJ2-3, with D possibly being TRBD1 or TRBD2 (5 bases each). The CDR3 covers 16 residues. Trimming pared 5 bases from V and 1 base from J, leaving 16 bases between. The V gene's germline CDR1 is SGHTA and CDR2 FQGTGA.

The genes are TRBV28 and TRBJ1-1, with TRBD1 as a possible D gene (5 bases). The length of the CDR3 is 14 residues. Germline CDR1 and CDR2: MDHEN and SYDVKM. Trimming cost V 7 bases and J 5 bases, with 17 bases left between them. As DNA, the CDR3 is TGTGCCAGCACTCGTCAGGGAGGTAGGACTGAAGCTTTCTTT. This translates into CASTRQGGRTEAFF.

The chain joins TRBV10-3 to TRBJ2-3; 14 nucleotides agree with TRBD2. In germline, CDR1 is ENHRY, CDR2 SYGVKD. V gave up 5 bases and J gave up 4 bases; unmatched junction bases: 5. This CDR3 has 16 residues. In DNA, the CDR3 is TGTGCCATCAGTCTAGGGACTAGCGGGAGCCCAGATACGCAGTATTTT. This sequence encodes CAISLGTSGSPDTQYF.

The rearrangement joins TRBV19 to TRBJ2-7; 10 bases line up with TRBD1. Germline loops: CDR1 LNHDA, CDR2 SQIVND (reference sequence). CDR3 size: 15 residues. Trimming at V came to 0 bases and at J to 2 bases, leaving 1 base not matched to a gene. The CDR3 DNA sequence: TGTGCCAGTAGTATAGATGGGACAGGGGCCTACGAGCAGTACGTC. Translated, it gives CASSIDGTGAYEQYV.

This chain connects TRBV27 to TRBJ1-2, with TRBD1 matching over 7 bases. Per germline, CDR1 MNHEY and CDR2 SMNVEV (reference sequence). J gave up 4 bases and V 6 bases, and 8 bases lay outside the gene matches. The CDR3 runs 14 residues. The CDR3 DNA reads TGTGCCAGCAGACGACAGGGTGATGGCTATGGCTACACCTTC. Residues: CASRRQGDGYGYTF.

Here the CDR3 reads CASSSSGKQFF. CDR3 in DNA: TGTGCCAGCAGTTCGTCGGGCAAGCAGTTCTTC. This rearrangement joins TRBV28 to TRBJ2-1; no clear D. Trimming removed 4 bases from V and 11 bases from J, with 9 bases in between. From germline, CDR1 is MDHEN and CDR2 SYDVKM. This CDR3 comprises 11 residues.

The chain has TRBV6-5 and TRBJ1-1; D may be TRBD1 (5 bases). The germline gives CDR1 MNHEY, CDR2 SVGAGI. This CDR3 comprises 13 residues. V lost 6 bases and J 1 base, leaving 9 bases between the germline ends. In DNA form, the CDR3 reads TGTGCCAGCAGCCGACAGAGGAACACTGAAGCTTTCTTT. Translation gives CASSRQRNTEAFF.

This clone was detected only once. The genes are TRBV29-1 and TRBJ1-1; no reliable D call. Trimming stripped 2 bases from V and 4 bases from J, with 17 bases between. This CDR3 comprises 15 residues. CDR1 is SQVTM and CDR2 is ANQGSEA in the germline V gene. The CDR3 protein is CSVELRGPLGTEAFF. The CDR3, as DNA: TGCAGCGTTGAATTGAGAGGGCCACTAGGCACTGAAGCTTTCTTT. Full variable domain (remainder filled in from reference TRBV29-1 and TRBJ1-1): SAVISQKPSRDICQRGTSLTIQCQVDSQVTMMFWYRQQPGQSLTLIATANQGSEATYESGFVIDKFPISRPNLTFSTLTVSNMSPEDSSIYLCSVELRGPLGTEAFFGQGTRLTVV.

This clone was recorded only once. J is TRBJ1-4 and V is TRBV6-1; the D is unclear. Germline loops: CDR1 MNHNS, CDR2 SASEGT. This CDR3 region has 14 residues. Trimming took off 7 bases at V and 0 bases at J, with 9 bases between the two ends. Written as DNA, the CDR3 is TGTGCCAGCATAAAGGCTGCAACTAATGAAAAACTGTTTTTT. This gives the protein CASIKAATNEKLFF.